The next 10 T cell receptor beta chains were all read from a single sample in a study of a mutant IDH1 vaccine in newly diagnosed glioma. Time point denoted: week 35, safety follow-up. All doses held 300 ug of mutant IDH1 20-mer peptide, with topical imiquimod. Sequencing used immunoSEQ multiplex PCR; TCRdb keeps in-frame clones, though not all of them. The sample has tens of thousands of clones, 86% seen once; the top ten hold 1.6%. Antigens of these TCRs are unknown. The sequencing used PBMCs, collected from a glioma patient whose treatment included an IDH1 peptide vaccine. The receptors shown here come from a man between 35 and 55 years old with glioma.

This rearrangement joins TRBV5-4 to TRBJ1-2, with 8 bases identical to TRBD1. The CDR3 consists of 13 residues. Per germline, CDR1 SGHNT and CDR2 YYREEE (reference sequence). V shed 4 bases and J 3 bases; nucleotides not matched to a gene: 2. CDR3 amino acids: CASSPDRDYGYTF. The CDR3 bases are TGTGCCAGCAGCCCGGACAGGGACTATGGCTACACCTTC.

The rearrangement joins TRBV6-5 to TRBJ2-7; either TRBD1 or TRBD2 may fit D (5 bases each). CDR3 length: 13 residues. V lost 8 bases and J lost 4, with 15 bases in between. Germline CDR1 is MNHEY and CDR2 is SVGAGI. Written as DNA, the CDR3 is TGTGCCAGCTCCTTGGGGGTGGGGTACGAGCAGTACTTC. Translation gives CASSLGVGYEQYF.

This rearrangement joins TRBV6-6 to TRBJ1-1, with TRBD1 matching 7 bases. The V segment lost 5 bases and the J segment 11 bases; nucleotides outside the gene matches: 14. The CDR3 is 14 amino acids. Germline CDR1 reads MNHNY; CDR2 reads SVGAGI (reference sequence). The CDR3 sequence: CASSDGAQGVDAFF. CDR3 coding DNA: TGTGCCAGCAGTGACGGCGCGCAGGGGGTGGATGCTTTCTTT.

The rearrangement links TRBV25-1 to TRBJ2-7; either TRBD1 or TRBD2 may supply D (5 bases each). V was shortened by 7 bases and J by 3 bases, with 19 bases between the two germline ends. Germline CDR1 and CDR2: MGHDK and SYGVNS. The CDR3 runs 15 residues. Here the CDR3 DNA reads TGTGCCAGCACCGACACGGGGAAAGGGGACTACGAGCAGTACTTC. Protein: CASTDTGKGDYEQYF.

The chain combines TRBV10-2 with TRBJ2-7, with D possibly TRBD1 on 6 matching bases. The germline V and J ends were trimmed by 6 bases and 6 bases, with 15 bases remaining between them. This CDR3 contains 13 residues. Germline values: CDR1 WSHSY, CDR2 SAAADI. The chain's CDR3 is CASSLGTSREQYF. CDR3 coding DNA: TGCGCCAGCAGCCTTGGGACATCTCGCGAGCAGTACTTC.

This chain connects TRBV25-1 to TRBJ1-2; D is perhaps TRBD1 (5 bases). The CDR3 loop spans 15 amino acids. Trimming removed 2 bases from V and 9 bases from J, with 19 bases in between. Per the germline V gene, CDR1 is MGHDK and CDR2 is SYGVNS. The CDR3: CASSERGTSSASYTF. The CDR3 DNA follows: TGTGCCAGCAGTGAACGGGGCACCTCATCGGCAAGCTACACCTTC.

Notes on this clone: This same CDR3 is encoded by further DNA sequences in the sample. This chain uses TRBV15 with TRBJ1-1; no firm D call. The CDR3 spans 14 residues. V was clipped by 1 base and J by 0 bases, with 6 bases between them. The germline CDR1 and CDR2 sequences are LNHNV and YYDKDF (reference sequence). CDR3 loop: CATSRAGMNTEAFF. The CDR3 DNA reads TGTGCCACCAGCAGAGCCGGGATGAACACTGAAGCTTTCTTT.

This rearrangement joins TRBV19 to TRBJ2-7, with TRBD2 matching over 13 bases. Germline V gives CDR1 LNHDA, CDR2 SQIVND (reference sequence). V was pared by 3 bases and J by 7 bases, with 3 bases of the junction left unmatched. The CDR3 loop spans 14 amino acids. In DNA, the CDR3 is TGTGCCAGTAGTATCACTAGCGGGAGGGGTGAGCAGTACTTC. This translates into CASSITSGRGEQYF.

This clone was found once. CDR3 amino acids: CASSYSRTTDTQYF. The CDR3, as DNA: TGTGCCAGCAGCTACTCGCGGACCACAGATACGCAGTATTTT. This chain joins TRBV14 and TRBJ2-3, with unresolved D. Per germline, CDR1 SGHDN and CDR2 FVKESK. This CDR3 comprises 14 residues. V lost 5 bases, J lost 2 bases, and 11 bases lay in between.

The V gene is TRBV4-1, the J gene TRBJ2-1; 8 bases line up with TRBD2. CDR3 length: 16 residues. V lost 0 bases, J lost 4 bases, and 5 bases stayed unmatched. CDR1 is MGHRA, CDR2 YSYEKL, per germline. Here the CDR3 DNA reads TGCGCCAGCAGCCAAGAAGCCAGCGGGAGTTACAATGAGCAGTTCTTC. The encoded protein is CASSQEASGSYNEQFF.